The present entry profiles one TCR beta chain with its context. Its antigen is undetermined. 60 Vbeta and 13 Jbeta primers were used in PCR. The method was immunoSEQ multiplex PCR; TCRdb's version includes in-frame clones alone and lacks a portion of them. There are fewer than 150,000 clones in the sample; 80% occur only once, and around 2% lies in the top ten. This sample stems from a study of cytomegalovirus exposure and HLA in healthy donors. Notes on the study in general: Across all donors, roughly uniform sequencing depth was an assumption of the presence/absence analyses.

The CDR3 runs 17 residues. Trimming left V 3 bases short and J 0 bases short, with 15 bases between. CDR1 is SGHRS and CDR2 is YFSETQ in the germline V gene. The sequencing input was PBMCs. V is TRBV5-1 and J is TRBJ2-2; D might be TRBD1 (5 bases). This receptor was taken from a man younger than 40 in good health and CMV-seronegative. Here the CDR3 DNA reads TGCGCCAGCAGCTCCTTGACCAGGGTTTCGAACACCGGGGAGCTGTTTTTT. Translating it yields CASSSLTRVSNTGELFF.